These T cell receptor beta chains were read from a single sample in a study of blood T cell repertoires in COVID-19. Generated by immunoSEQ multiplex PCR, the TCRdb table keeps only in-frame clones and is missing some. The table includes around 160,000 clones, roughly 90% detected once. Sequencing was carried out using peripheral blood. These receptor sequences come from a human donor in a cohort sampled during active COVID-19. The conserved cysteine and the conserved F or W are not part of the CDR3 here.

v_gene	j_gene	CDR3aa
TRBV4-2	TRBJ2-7	ASSQDIAGLSEQY
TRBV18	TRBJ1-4	ASSPGRGWTNEKLF
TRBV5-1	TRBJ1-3	ASSLPGGSGNTIY
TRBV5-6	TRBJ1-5	ASSYGTSQPQH
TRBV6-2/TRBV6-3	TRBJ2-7	ASSYLAGGPYEQY
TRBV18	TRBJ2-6	ASSPRGHPNSGANVLT
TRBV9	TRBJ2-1	ASSVVGQGSHEQF
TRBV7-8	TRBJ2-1	ASSLDRREFYNEQF
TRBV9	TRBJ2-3	ASSVEGQGASTDTQY
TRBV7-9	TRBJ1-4	ASSLASRGLGEKLF
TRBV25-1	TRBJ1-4	ASVDRLNEKLF
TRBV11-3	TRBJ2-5	ASSPSSGSETQY
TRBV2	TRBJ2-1	ATSEGASYNEQF
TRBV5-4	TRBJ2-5	ASSSPGDGETQY
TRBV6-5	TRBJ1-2	ASSPWTGNYGYT
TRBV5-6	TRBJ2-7	ASSFFGGLDGEQY
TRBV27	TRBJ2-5	ASSDPSGASQETQY
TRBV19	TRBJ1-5	ASSFRQSSPNQPQH
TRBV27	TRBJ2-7	ASSLYGGEY
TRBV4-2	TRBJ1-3	ASSPRTGSGNTIY
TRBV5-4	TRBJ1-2	ASSLWAGGGYT
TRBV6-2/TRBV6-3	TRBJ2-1	ASSYSALSGYNEQF
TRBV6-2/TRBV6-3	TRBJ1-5	ASSFGWENQPQH
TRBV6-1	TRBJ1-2	ASSEGDRPLYGYT